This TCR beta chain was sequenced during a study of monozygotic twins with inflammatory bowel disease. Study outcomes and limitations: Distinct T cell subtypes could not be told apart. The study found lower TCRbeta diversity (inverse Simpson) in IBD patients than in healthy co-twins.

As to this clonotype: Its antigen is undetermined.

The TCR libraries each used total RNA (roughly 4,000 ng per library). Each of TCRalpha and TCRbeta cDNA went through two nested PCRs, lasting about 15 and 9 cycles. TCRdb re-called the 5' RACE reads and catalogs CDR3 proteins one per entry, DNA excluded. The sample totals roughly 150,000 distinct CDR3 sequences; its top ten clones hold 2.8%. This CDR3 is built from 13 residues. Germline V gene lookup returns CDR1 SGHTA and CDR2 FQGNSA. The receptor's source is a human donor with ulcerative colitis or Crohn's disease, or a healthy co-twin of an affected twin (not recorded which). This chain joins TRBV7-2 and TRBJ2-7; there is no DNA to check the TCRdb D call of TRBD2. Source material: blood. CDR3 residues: CASSLGGTLGQYF.